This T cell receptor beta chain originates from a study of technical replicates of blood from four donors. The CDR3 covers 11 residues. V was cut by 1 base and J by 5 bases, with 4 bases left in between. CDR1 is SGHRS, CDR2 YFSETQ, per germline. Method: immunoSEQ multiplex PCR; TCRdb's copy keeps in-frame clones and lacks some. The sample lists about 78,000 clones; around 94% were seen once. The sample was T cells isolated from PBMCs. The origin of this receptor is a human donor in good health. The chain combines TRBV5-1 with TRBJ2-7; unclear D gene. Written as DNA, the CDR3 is TGCGCCAGCAGCTTGTTAAACGAGCAGTACTTC. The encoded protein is CASSLLNEQYF. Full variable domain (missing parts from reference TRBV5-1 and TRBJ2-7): KAGVTQTPRYLIKTRGQQVTLSCSPISGHRSVSWYQQTPGQGLQFLFEYFSETQRNKGNFPGRFSGRQFSNSRSEMNVSTLELGDSALYLCASSLLNEQYFGPGTRLTVT.